The rows below give T cell receptor beta chains drawn from one sample of a study of T cells in Graves' hyperthyroidism and ophthalmopathy. MiXCR, applied by TCRdb to the multiplex PCR reads, yields one record per CDR3 protein. Of 490,000 or so distinct CDR3 sequences listed, roughly 21% are singletons. Specimen: blood. The origin of the receptors is a middle-aged man with Graves' ophthalmopathy. Both conserved end residues are part of each CDR3. A D gene is named only where the DNA matches it firmly. Clone size is shown for a subset of rows, as once, few, many or a class of expanded clone.

clone_size d_call j_call v_call cdr3_aa cdr3_nt
- - TRBJ2-5 TRBV7-9 CASSFTDSRDQETQYF TGTGCCAGCAGTTTTACGGACAGTAGGGACCAAGAGACCCAGTACTTC
- TRBD2 TRBJ2-3 TRBV7-9 CASLPTWASGVDTQYF TGTGCCAGTCTTCCCACCTGGGCTAGCGGGGTTGATACGCAGTATTTT
many - TRBJ1-2 TRBV3-1 CASSQDDGGYGYTF TGTGCCAGCAGCCAAGATGACGGGGGCTATGGCTACACCTTC
- TRBD2 TRBJ2-3 TRBV20-1 CSASQAGSPSDTQYF TGCAGTGCTTCTCAAGCGGGGTCACCATCAGATACGCAGTATTTT
few - TRBJ2-1 TRBV7-8 CASSLDWGGYNEQFF TGTGCCAGCAGCCTCGACTGGGGTGGATACAATGAGCAGTTCTTC
- TRBD2 TRBJ2-2 TRBV6-2/TRBV6-3 CASSEGLAGPRGIGELFF TGTGCCAGCAGTGAAGGATTAGCGGGGCCCCGAGGAATCGGGGAGCTGTTTTTT
- TRBD1 TRBJ2-3 TRBV7-3 CASSLAFRGRTDTQYF TGTGCCAGCAGCTTAGCTTTTAGGGGGCGCACAGATACGCAGTATTTT
- TRBD2 TRBJ2-1 TRBV7-9 CASSRPGLNNEQFF TGTGCCAGCAGTCGACCGGGACTAAACAATGAGCAGTTCTTC
- - TRBJ1-1 TRBV5-1 CASSLLSASAVSEAFF TGCGCCAGCAGCTTGCTTTCCGCGAGTGCGGTGTCTGAAGCTTTCTTT
- - TRBJ1-6 TRBV5-1 CASSPSGRGDSPLHF TGCGCCAGCAGCCCATCGGGACGGGGGGATTCACCCCTCCACTTT
many TRBD2 TRBJ2-7 TRBV9 CASSADYSGYSYEQYF TGTGCCAGCAGCGCGGATTATAGCGGGTACTCCTACGAGCAGTACTTC
few TRBD1 TRBJ1-4 TRBV6-1 CASSAADRAGEKLFF TGTGCCAGCAGCGCTGCGGACAGGGCCGGGGAAAAACTGTTTTTT
once - TRBJ2-1 TRBV7-9 CASSLLGKLEQFF TGTGCCAGCAGCCTTCTGGGGAAGCTTGAGCAGTTCTTC
many TRBD2 TRBJ2-5 TRBV3-1 CASSRAGGPFQETQYF TGTGCCAGCAGCCGAGCGGGAGGCCCCTTCCAAGAGACCCAGTACTTC
few - TRBJ1-2 TRBV27 CASMGKGESYYGYTF TGTGCCAGCATGGGCAAAGGAGAATCTTACTATGGCTACACCTTC
many - TRBJ2-1 TRBV5-6 CASSLGRGNEQFF TGTGCCAGCAGCTTAGGCAGGGGCAATGAGCAGTTCTTC
few TRBD1 TRBJ2-7 TRBV27 CASSQTGGPYEQYF TGTGCCAGCAGTCAGACAGGGGGACCCTACGAGCAGTACTTC
- TRBD1 TRBJ1-2 TRBV6-1 CASSETDRGDYGYTF TGTGCCAGCAGTGAAACGGACAGGGGAGACTATGGCTACACCTTC
- - TRBJ1-6 TRBV7-8 CASSLDLSSYNSPLHF TGTGCCAGCAGCTTGGACCTGAGCTCCTATAATTCACCCCTCCACTTT
many - TRBJ1-2 TRBV28 CASSFQASFGYTF TGTGCCAGCAGTTTTCAGGCGTCCTTTGGCTACACCTTC
few - TRBJ1-1 TRBV27 CASSLNGVGTEAFF TGTGCCAGCAGTTTAAATGGGGTGGGGACTGAAGCTTTCTTT
- TRBD2 TRBJ2-5 TRBV7-9 CASSLTSGGETQYF TGTGCCAGCAGCTTGACTAGCGGGGGGGAGACCCAGTACTTC
few - TRBJ1-6 TRBV13 CASSQQKSSYNSPLHF TGTGCCAGCAGCCAACAGAAGAGCTCCTATAATTCACCCCTCCACTTT
many TRBD2 TRBJ2-1 TRBV27 CASSRTSLTYNEQFF TGTGCCAGCAGCCGGACTAGCCTAACCTACAATGAGCAGTTCTTC
many - TRBJ1-4 TRBV7-2 CASSLGQINEKLFF TGTGCCAGCAGCTTAGGACAGATTAATGAAAAACTGTTTTTT
- - TRBJ2-3 TRBV20-1 CSATRGAITDTQYF TGCAGTGCTACCCGGGGGGCTATCACAGATACGCAGTATTTT
- - TRBJ2-1 TRBV20-1 CSAIGAAPRSSYNEQFF TGCAGTGCTATAGGGGCAGCCCCAAGGAGCTCCTACAATGAGCAGTTCTTC
- - TRBJ1-1 TRBV18 CASSRGASSTEAFF TGTGCCAGCTCACGGGGAGCATCGAGCACTGAAGCTTTCTTT
many TRBD1 TRBJ1-2 TRBV5-1 CATRVGTANYGYTF TGCGCCACCCGCGTGGGGACAGCCAACTATGGCTACACCTTC
many - TRBJ2-1 TRBV24-1 CATSDNSLGAYNEQFF TGTGCCACCAGTGATAACTCACTGGGTGCCTACAATGAGCAGTTCTTC
many TRBD1 TRBJ1-1 TRBV3-1 CASSPHRGQHTEAFF TGTGCCAGCAGCCCTCACAGGGGGCAACACACTGAAGCTTTCTTT
- TRBD1 TRBJ2-1 TRBV2 CASSTGQKGLFF TGTGCCAGCAGTACGGGACAGAAGGGCCTGTTCTTC
- TRBD2 TRBJ2-3 TRBV4-3 CASSQHLAGGSTDTQYF TGCGCCAGCAGCCAACACCTAGCGGGAGGATCCACAGATACGCAGTATTTT
many - TRBJ2-7 TRBV28 CASSWGTLYYEQYF TGTGCCAGCAGTTGGGGGACATTATACTACGAGCAGTACTTC
- TRBD1 TRBJ2-5 TRBV11-2 CASTETGGETQYF TGTGCCAGCACCGAGACAGGGGGAGAGACCCAGTACTTC
many - TRBJ2-7 TRBV5-1 CASRRDYEQYF TGCGCCAGCCGGAGGGACTACGAGCAGTACTTC
many - TRBJ2-3 TRBV30 CAWRTDYLTQYF TGTGCCTGGAGAACTGACTATCTTACGCAGTATTTT
- - TRBJ1-1 TRBV6-5 CASSYGQAMEAFF TGTGCCAGCAGTTACGGGCAGGCGATGGAGGCTTTCTTT
many TRBD1 TRBJ2-1 TRBV3-1 CASSQRGRNEQFF TGTGCCAGCAGCCAAAGGGGGCGTAATGAGCAGTTCTTC
many TRBD1 TRBJ2-7 TRBV12-3/TRBV12-4 CASRTGFSYEQYF TGTGCCAGCAGGACAGGGTTCTCCTACGAGCAGTACTTC
few TRBD2 TRBJ2-3 TRBV20-1 CSASPLVGSGGHTDTQYF TGCAGTGCTAGTCCTCTAGTAGGTAGCGGGGGCCACACAGATACGCAGTATTTT
- - TRBJ2-3 TRBV19 CASTPTFTSTDTQYF TGTGCCAGTACCCCGACTTTCACTAGCACAGATACGCAGTATTTT
many - TRBJ1-1 TRBV6-1 CASSEAGKVLTEAFF TGTGCCAGCAGTGAAGCCGGAAAGGTCCTCACTGAAGCTTTCTTT
- - TRBJ2-7 TRBV4-1 CASSQDRSVSYEQYF TGCGCCAGCAGCCAAGATAGGTCGGTGTCCTACGAGCAGTACTTC
- TRBD1 TRBJ1-2 TRBV7-2 CASSSMTGPYRGYTF TGTGCCAGCAGCTCTATGACAGGGCCCTATAGGGGCTACACCTTC
many - TRBJ1-4 TRBV12-3/TRBV12-4 CASSFSEKLFF TGTGCCAGCAGTTTCTCCGAAAAACTGTTTTTT